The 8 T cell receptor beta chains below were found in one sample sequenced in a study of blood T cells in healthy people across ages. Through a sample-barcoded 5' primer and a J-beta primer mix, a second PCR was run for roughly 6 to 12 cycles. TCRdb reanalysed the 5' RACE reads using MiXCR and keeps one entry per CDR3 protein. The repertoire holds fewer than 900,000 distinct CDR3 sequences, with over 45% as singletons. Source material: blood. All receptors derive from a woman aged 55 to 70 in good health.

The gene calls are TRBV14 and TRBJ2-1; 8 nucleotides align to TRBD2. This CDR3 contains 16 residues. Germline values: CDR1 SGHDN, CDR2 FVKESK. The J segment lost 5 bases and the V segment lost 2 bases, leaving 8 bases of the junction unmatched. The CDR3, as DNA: TGTGCCAGCAGCCAACGCTTCGGGAGGGCCGACAATGAGCAGTTCTTC. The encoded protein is CASSQRFGRADNEQFF.

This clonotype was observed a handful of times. CDR3 region: CSARDQTSGNGDTQYF. Written as DNA, the CDR3 is TGCAGTGCTAGAGACCAGACTAGCGGGAATGGAGATACGCAGTATTTT. This chain joins TRBV20-1 and TRBJ2-3; TRBD2 agrees at 11 bases. CDR3 size: 16 residues. Germline trimming cut 0 bases from V and 5 bases from J; bases unmatched to any gene: 7. Germline V gene lookup returns CDR1 DFQATT and CDR2 SNEGSKA (reference sequence).

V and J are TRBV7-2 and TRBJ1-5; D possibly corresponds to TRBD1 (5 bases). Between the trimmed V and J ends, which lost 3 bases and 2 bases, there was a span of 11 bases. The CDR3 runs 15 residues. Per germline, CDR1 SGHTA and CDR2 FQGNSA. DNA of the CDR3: TGTGCCAGCAGCTTCACTCCGACAGGCAATCAGCCCCAGCATTTT. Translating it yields CASSFTPTGNQPQHF.

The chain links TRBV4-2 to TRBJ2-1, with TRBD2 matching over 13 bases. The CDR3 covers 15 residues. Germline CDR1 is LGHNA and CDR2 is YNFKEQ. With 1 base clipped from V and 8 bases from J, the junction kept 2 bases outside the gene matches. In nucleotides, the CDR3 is TGTGCCAGCAGCCAAGGGACTAGCGGGAGCTATGAGCAGTTCTTC. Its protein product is CASSQGTSGSYEQFF.

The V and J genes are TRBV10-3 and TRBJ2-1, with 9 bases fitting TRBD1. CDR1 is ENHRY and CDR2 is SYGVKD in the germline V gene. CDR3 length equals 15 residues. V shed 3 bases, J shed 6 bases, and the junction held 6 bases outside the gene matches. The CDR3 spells CAISEGTGSFNEQFF. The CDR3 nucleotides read TGTGCCATCAGTGAAGGGACAGGGAGCTTCAATGAGCAGTTCTTC.

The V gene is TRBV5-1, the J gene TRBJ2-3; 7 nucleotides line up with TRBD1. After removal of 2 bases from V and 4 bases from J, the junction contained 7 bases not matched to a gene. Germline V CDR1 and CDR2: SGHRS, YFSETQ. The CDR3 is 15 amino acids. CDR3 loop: CASSFNRGGPDTQYF. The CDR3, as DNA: TGCGCCAGCAGCTTTAACAGGGGTGGACCAGATACGCAGTATTTT. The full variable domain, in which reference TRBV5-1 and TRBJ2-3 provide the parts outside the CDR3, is KAGVTQTPRYLIKTRGQQVTLSCSPISGHRSVSWYQQTPGQGLQFLFEYFSETQRNKGNFPGRFSGRQFSNSRSEMNVSTLELGDSALYLCASSFNRGGPDTQYFGPGTRLTVL.

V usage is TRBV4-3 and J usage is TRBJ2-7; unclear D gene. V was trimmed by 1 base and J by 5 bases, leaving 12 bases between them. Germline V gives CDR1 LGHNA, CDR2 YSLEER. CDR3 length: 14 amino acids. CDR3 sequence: CASSQGTTANEQYF. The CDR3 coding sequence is TGCGCCAGCAGCCAAGGGACCACAGCCAACGAGCAGTACTTC.

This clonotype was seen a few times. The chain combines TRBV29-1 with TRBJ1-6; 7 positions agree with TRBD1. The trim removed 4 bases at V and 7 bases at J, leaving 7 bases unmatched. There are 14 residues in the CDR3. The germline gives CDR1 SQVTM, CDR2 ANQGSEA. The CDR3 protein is CSVALTGQNSPLHF. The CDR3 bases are TGCAGCGTTGCGTTGACAGGGCAAAATTCACCCCTCCACTTT.